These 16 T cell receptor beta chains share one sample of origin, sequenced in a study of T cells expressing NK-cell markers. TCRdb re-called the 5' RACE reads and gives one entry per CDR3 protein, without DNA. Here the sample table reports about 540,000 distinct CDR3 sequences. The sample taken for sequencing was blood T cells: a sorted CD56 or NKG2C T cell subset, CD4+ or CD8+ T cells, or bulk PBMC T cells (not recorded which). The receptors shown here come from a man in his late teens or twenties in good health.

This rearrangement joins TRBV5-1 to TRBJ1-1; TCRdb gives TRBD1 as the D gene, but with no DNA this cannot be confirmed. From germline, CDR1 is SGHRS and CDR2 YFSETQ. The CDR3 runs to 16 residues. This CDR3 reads CASSSGGQARNTEAFF.

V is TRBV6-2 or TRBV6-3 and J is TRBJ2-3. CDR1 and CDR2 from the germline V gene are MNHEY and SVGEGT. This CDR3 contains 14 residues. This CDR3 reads CASSYPITRDTQYF.

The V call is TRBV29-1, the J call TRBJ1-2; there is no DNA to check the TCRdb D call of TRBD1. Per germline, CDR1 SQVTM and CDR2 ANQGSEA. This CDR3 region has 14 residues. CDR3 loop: CSVEDHRENYGYTF.

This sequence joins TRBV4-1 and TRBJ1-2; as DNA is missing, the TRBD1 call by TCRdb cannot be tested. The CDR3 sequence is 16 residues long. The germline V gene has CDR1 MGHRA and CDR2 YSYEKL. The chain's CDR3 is CASSQERAVTGHGYTF.

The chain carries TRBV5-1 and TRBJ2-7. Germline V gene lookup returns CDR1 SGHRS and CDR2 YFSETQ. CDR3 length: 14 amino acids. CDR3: CASSPMGGSYEQYF.

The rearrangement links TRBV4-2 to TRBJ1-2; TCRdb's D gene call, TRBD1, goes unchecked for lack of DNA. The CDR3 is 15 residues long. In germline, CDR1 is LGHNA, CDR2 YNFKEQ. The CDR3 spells CASSLGDGTWSGYTF.

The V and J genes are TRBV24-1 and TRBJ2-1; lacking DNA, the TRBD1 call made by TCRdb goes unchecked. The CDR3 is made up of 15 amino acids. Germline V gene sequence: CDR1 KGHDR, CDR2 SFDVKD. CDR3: CATSGDRDSYNEQFF.

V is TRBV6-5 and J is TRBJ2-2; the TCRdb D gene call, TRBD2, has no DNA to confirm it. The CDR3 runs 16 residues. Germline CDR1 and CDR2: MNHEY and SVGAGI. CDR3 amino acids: CASSYSPSGNTGELFF.

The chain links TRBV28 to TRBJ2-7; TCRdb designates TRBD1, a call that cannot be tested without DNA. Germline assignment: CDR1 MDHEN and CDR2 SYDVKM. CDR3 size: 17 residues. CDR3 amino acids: CASRIHQQGTLAYEQYF.

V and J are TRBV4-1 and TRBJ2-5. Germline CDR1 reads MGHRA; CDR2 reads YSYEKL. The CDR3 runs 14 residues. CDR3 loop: CASSRKGVQETQYF.

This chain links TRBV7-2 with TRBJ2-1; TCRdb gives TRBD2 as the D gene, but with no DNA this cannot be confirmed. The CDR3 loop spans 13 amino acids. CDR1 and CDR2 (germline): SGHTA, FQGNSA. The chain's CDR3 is CASSRERYNEQFF.

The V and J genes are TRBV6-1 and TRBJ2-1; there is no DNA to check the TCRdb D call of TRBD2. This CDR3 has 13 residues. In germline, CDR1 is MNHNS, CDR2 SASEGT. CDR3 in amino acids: CASRAIAGVEQFF.

CDR3 amino acids: CASRKQGGYEQYF. J is TRBJ2-7 and V is TRBV19; TCRdb picks TRBD1, but there is no DNA to check that call. The CDR3 is made up of 13 amino acids. Looked up from germline, CDR1 is LNHDA and CDR2 is SQIVND (reference sequence).

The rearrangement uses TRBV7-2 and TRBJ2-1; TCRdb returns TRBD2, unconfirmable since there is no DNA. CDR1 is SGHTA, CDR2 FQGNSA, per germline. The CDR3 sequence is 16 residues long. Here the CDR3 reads CASSLVGSGAANEQFF.

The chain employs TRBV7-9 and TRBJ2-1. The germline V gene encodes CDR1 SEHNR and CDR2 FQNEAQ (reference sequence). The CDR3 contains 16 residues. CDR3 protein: CASSLGDRAAYNEQFF.

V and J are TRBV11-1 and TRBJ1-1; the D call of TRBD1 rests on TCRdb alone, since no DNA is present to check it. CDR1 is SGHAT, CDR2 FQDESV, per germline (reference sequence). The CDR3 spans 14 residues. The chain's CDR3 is CASSSWDRYSEAFF.